These 20 T cell receptor beta chains share one sample of origin, sequenced in a study of neurological immune-mediated disorders. MiXCR was run by TCRdb on the 5' RACE reads, yielding one entry per CDR3 protein. The table includes tens of thousands of distinct CDR3 sequences, about 9.4% detected once. Sequenced: PBMCs. The source of these receptors is a man between 35 and 55 years old in good health.

This clonotype was seen more than once but under ten times. The rearrangement links TRBV5-4 to TRBJ2-5, with D uncertain. This CDR3 is built from 15 residues. V was shortened by 2 bases and J by 5 bases, with 16 bases between the two germline ends. CDR1 is SGHNT and CDR2 is YYREEE in the germline V gene (reference sequence). This CDR3 reads CASSFTSNQVETQYF. As DNA, the CDR3 is TGTGCCAGCAGCTTCACGAGCAACCAAGTGGAGACCCAGTACTTC.

This clonotype was counted at least ten times. V is TRBV5-1 and J is TRBJ1-1; D perhaps matches TRBD1 (5 bases). Trimming left V 2 bases short and J 1 base short, with 6 bases between. The germline CDR1 and CDR2 sequences are SGHRS and YFSETQ. The CDR3 sequence is 13 residues long. The CDR3 reads CASSFTGNTEAFF. CDR3 in DNA: TGCGCCAGCAGCTTTACAGGGAACACTGAAGCTTTCTTT. Based on the CDR3 plus reference TRBV5-1 and TRBJ1-1, the full variable domain is KAGVTQTPRYLIKTRGQQVTLSCSPISGHRSVSWYQQTPGQGLQFLFEYFSETQRNKGNFPGRFSGRQFSNSRSEMNVSTLELGDSALYLCASSFTGNTEAFFGQGTRLTVV.

This clonotype has more than one count but fewer than ten. The chain links TRBV7-9 to TRBJ2-2, with a tentative D call TRBD2 (6 bases). V was trimmed by 2 bases and J by 1 base, leaving 20 bases between them. The CDR3 is 19 residues long. CDR1 SEHNR and CDR2 FQNEAQ come from the germline V gene (reference sequence). CDR3 DNA sequence: TGTGCCAGCAGCTTAAAACCGAGCTTCGGAGGGCTGAACACCGGGGAGCTGTTTTTT. Translation: CASSLKPSFGGLNTGELFF. Full variable domain (missing parts from reference TRBV7-9 and TRBJ2-2): DTGVSQNPRHKITKRGQNVTFRCDPISEHNRLYWYRQTLGQGPEFLTYFQNEAQLEKSRLLSDRFSAERPKGSFSTLEIQRTEQGDSAMYLCASSLKPSFGGLNTGELFFGEGSRLTVL.

This clonotype was counted ten times or more. The rearrangement links TRBV28 to TRBJ1-1, with 7 nucleotides matching TRBD1. The CDR3 has 15 residues. Germline CDR1 is MDHEN and CDR2 is SYDVKM. V trimming: 6 bases; J trimming: 1 base; junction bases outside the gene matches: 8. The CDR3 reads CASSHPRDRNTEAFF. As DNA, the CDR3 is TGTGCCAGCAGCCACCCTCGGGACAGGAACACTGAAGCTTTCTTT.

A note on this clonotype: This may come from a read error, since a much larger clone is one base off. The CDR3 ends on some other residue instead of the conserved phenylalanine or tryptophan, so this is likely a read error. The V gene is TRBV5-1, the J gene TRBJ2-1; 7 bases are shared with TRBD1. Germline V gene sequence: CDR1 SGHRS, CDR2 YFSETQ. The CDR3 has 15 amino acids. The junction had 12 bases not matched to a gene; V was cut back by 4 bases and J by 8 bases. CDR3 residues: CASSPTGTVRHEQFL. The CDR3 DNA sequence: TGCGCCAGCAGCCCGACAGGGACAGTCCGCCATGAGCAGTTCTTA.

CDR3 loop: CSVGTSAYTGELFF. The CDR3 DNA follows: TGCAGCGTTGGGACTAGCGCCTACACCGGGGAGCTGTTTTTT. The chain is built from TRBV29-1 and TRBJ2-2, with TRBD2 matching over 9 bases. Germline V CDR1 and CDR2: SQVTM, ANQGSEA. The CDR3 totals 14 residues. V trimming: 4 bases; J trimming: 3 bases; junction bases outside the gene matches: 3.

This clonotype was counted many times. The V and J genes are TRBV5-1 and TRBJ2-1, with 9 bases fitting TRBD2. The CDR3 has 16 residues. The germline V gene has CDR1 SGHRS and CDR2 YFSETQ. J was trimmed by 8 bases and V by 0 bases; bases with no gene match: 9. CDR3 region: CASSLVGGRAGDEQFF. The CDR3 DNA reads as TGCGCCAGCAGCTTGGTTGGCGGGAGGGCGGGCGATGAGCAGTTCTTC. The full variable domain, rest sourced from reference TRBV5-1 and TRBJ2-1, is KAGVTQTPRYLIKTRGQQVTLSCSPISGHRSVSWYQQTPGQGLQFLFEYFSETQRNKGNFPGRFSGRQFSNSRSEMNVSTLELGDSALYLCASSLVGGRAGDEQFFGPGTRLTVL.

Many counts were recorded for this clonotype. The rearrangement links TRBV10-1 to TRBJ2-1; 10 nucleotides align to TRBD2. Germline V gene sequence: CDR1 WNHNN, CDR2 SYGVQD (reference sequence). The junction had 5 bases not matched to a gene; V was cut back by 0 bases and J by 0 bases. This CDR3 region has 18 residues. The CDR3 bases are TGCGCCAGCAGTGAGTCGAGCGGGGGGGCTAGCTCCTACAATGAGCAGTTCTTC. Translated: CASSESSGGASSYNEQFF.

This clonotype was counted ten times or more. This chain links TRBV6-5 with TRBJ1-1; D perhaps matches TRBD1 (5 bases). Per the germline V gene, CDR1 is MNHEY and CDR2 is SVGAGI. Trimming stripped 0 bases from V and 4 bases from J, with 15 bases between. The CDR3 totals 16 residues. This CDR3 reads CASSYSAGLDSTEAFF. CDR3 bases: TGTGCCAGCAGTTACTCGGCAGGGCTAGACAGCACTGAAGCTTTCTTT.

This clonotype was found many times. The CDR3 reads CASSLGAQSGEQYF. CDR3 bases: TGTGCCAGCAGCTTAGGGGCGCAGTCTGGAGAGCAGTACTTC. The rearrangement uses TRBV7-6 and TRBJ2-7; no reliable D call. CDR3 size: 14 residues. V lost 1 base, J lost 7 bases, and 14 bases lay in between. Germline assignment: CDR1 SGHVS and CDR2 FNYEAQ.

This clonotype was detected ten times or more. Since the CDR3 does not end with the conserved phenylalanine or tryptophan, this likely comes from a read error. It is unclear where the CDR3 begins or ends on the DNA, so no DNA is shown, and the CDR3 is as TCRdb lists it. J is TRBJ1-1 and V is TRBV4-1. The CDR3 region is 10 residues in length, termini included. Germline V gives CDR1 MGHRA, CDR2 YSYEKL. The CDR3: CASSQDIDTV.

Many counts were recorded for this clonotype. The genes are TRBV5-1 and TRBJ2-5; 9 bases match TRBD2. V shed 5 bases, J shed 1 base, and the junction held 3 bases outside the gene matches. CDR1 SGHRS and CDR2 YFSETQ come from the germline V gene. This CDR3 has 14 residues. CDR3: CASSSSGIQETQYF. The CDR3 nucleotides are TGCGCCAGCAGTTCTAGCGGGATCCAAGAGACCCAGTACTTC. The whole variable domain, filled in from reference TRBV5-1 and TRBJ2-5, reads KAGVTQTPRYLIKTRGQQVTLSCSPISGHRSVSWYQQTPGQGLQFLFEYFSETQRNKGNFPGRFSGRQFSNSRSEMNVSTLELGDSALYLCASSSSGIQETQYFGPGTRLLVL.

This clonotype has at least ten counts. The J gene is TRBJ2-1, the V gene TRBV18, with D tentatively TRBD2 (7 bases). There are 16 residues in the CDR3. The V gene lost 0 bases and the J gene lost 6 bases, with 15 bases spanning the gap. Germline CDR1 is KGHSH and CDR2 is LQKENI. The CDR3 here is CASSPPWKGGGNEQFF. In DNA form, the CDR3 reads TGTGCCAGCTCACCACCGTGGAAGGGGGGGGGCAATGAGCAGTTCTTC.

This clonotype was counted between two and nine times. The J gene is TRBJ1-1, the V gene TRBV7-8; D uncertain. The CDR3 sequence is 15 residues long. Looked up from germline, CDR1 is SGHVS and CDR2 is FQNEAQ. V gave up 3 bases and J gave up 6 bases, with 17 bases separating them. CDR3 nucleotide sequence: TGTGCCAGCAGCTTCGCCGGCGGCACGACGGCTGAAGCTTTCTTT. Amino acids: CASSFAGGTTAEAFF.

This clonotype appeared a few times. The rearrangement uses TRBV7-3 and TRBJ2-4; D gene ambiguous. Germline CDR1 is SGHTA and CDR2 is FQGTGA. V lost 4 bases to trimming and J lost 7 bases, with 14 bases between them. This CDR3 region has 14 residues. CDR3 protein: CASSSPAAGNIQYF. CDR3 coding DNA: TGTGCCAGCAGCTCCCCGGCAGCTGGGAACATTCAGTACTTC. The full variable domain, its missing parts supplied by reference TRBV7-3 and TRBJ2-4, is GAGVSQTPSNKVTEKGKYVELRCDPISGHTALYWYRQSLGQGPEFLIYFQGTGAADDSGLPNDRFFAVRPEGSVSTLKIQRTERGDSAVYLCASSSPAAGNIQYFGAGTRLSVL.

This clonotype has at least ten counts. The chain employs TRBV6-2 or TRBV6-3 and TRBJ2-5, with 11 bases matching TRBD2. The CDR3 has 14 amino acids. Germline CDR1 reads MNHEY; CDR2 reads SVGEGT. The ends lost 9 bases at V and 2 bases at J; junction bases unmatched: 5. CDR3 nucleotide sequence: TGTGCCAGTCTAGCGGGGGGCTGGCAAGAGACCCAGTACTTC. Encoded protein: CASLAGGWQETQYF.

This clonotype was seen repeatedly, ten times or more. The V gene is TRBV12-5, the J gene TRBJ2-3; 12 bases agree with TRBD2. With 5 bases clipped from V and 6 bases from J, the junction kept 6 bases outside the gene matches. The CDR3 spans 15 residues. Germline lookup yields CDR1 LGHNT and CDR2 FRNRAP. Here the CDR3 DNA reads TGTGCTAGTGGTCTACTAGCGGGGGGCGAGGATACGCAGTATTTT. Translated: CASGLLAGGEDTQYF.

The sample holds many counts of this clonotype. The V call is TRBV27, the J call TRBJ2-2; possible D gene TRBD1, 5 bases. Germline V gene lookup returns CDR1 MNHEY and CDR2 SMNVEV (reference sequence). This CDR3 comprises 14 residues. Trimming shortened V by 4 bases and J by 2 bases, and 8 bases separated the two germline ends. The CDR3 here is CASSWTPNTGELFF. The CDR3 DNA reads TGTGCCAGCAGTTGGACACCCAACACCGGGGAGCTGTTTTTT.

A remark on this clonotype: One base away lies a much larger clone, so this may be a sequencing read error. The final CDR3 position lacks the conserved phenylalanine or tryptophan, pointing to a likely read error. The rearrangement links TRBV4-2 to TRBJ2-3, with TRBD2 matching over 8 bases. V trimming: 1 base; J trimming: 4 bases; junction bases outside the gene matches: 4. Germline V gene data show CDR1 as LGHNA and CDR2 as YNFKEQ. The CDR3 sequence is 15 residues long. Written as DNA, the CDR3 is TGTGCCAGCAGCCAAGCGGGAGGGGATGCAGATACGCAGTATTAT. Protein: CASSQAGGDADTQYY.

This clonotype showed up many times. The chain links TRBV30 to TRBJ2-7; D remains ambiguous. Germline-derived CDR1 and CDR2 are GTSNPN and SVGIG (reference sequence). V gave up 1 base and J gave up 3 bases, with 10 bases separating them. The CDR3 is 13 amino acids. CDR3 amino acids: CAWSALRHYEQYF. As DNA, the CDR3 is TGTGCCTGGAGTGCACTGAGGCACTACGAGCAGTACTTC.